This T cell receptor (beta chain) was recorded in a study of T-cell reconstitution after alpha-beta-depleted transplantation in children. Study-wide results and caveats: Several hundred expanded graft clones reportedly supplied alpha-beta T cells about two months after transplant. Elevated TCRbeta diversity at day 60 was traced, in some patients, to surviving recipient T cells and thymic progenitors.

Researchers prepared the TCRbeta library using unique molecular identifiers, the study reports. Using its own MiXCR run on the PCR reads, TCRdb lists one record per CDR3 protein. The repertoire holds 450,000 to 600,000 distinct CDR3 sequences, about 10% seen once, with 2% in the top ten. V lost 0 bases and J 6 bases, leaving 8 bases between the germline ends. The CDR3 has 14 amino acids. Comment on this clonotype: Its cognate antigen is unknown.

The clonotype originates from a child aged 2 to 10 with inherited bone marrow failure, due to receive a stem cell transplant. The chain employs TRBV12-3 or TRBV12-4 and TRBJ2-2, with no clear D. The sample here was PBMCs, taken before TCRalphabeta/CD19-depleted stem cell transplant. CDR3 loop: CASSLARGAGELFF. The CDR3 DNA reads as TGTGCCAGCAGTTTAGCGCGTGGGGCCGGGGAGCTGTTTTTT.